Sequencing of this T cell receptor beta chain was carried out in a study of T cell responses to AZD1222 COVID-19 vaccine. This clone was observed a single time. Only in-frame clones appear in the TCRdb table, and some are missing; sequencing was by immunoSEQ multiplex PCR. Seen here are about 96,000 clones, approximately 90% observed once, and the top ten hold 1.5% to 2%. The junction had 6 bases not matched to a gene; V was cut back by 5 bases and J by 4 bases. The CDR3 loop spans 15 amino acids. Germline assignment: CDR1 SGHVS and CDR2 FNYEAQ. The clonotype comes from an adult in good health. Sequences were derived from peripheral blood, sampled on day 0 of AZD1222 vaccination. This rearrangement joins TRBV7-6 to TRBJ2-1; 9 bases map to TRBD1. The CDR3 protein is CASSLQGQGYNEQFF. The CDR3 region has the DNA TGTGCCAGCAGCCTACAGGGACAGGGATACAATGAGCAGTTCTTC. Full variable domain (missing parts from reference TRBV7-6 and TRBJ2-1): GAGVSQSPRYKVTKRGQDVALRCDPISGHVSLYWYRQALGQGPEFLTYFNYEAQQDKSGLPNDRFSAERPEGSISTLTIQRTEQRDSAMYRCASSLQGQGYNEQFFGPGTRLTVL.